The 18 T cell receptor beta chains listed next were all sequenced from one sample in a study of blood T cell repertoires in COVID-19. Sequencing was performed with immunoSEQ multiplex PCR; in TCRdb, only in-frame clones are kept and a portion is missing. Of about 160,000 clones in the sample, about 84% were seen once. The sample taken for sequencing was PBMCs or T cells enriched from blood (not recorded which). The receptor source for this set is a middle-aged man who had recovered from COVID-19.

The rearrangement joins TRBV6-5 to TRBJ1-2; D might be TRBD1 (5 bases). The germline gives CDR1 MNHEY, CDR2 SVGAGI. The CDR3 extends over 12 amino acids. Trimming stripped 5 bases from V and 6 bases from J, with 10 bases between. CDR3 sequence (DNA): TGTGCCAGCAGTCGGCAGGGTAATGGCTACACCTTC. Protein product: CASSRQGNGYTF.

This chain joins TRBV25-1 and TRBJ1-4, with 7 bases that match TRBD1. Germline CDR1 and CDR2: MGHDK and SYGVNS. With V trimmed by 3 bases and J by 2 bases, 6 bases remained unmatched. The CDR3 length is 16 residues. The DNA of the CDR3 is TGTGCCAGCAGTGAGACCATGACAGGGACTAATGAAAAACTGTTTTTT. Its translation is CASSETMTGTNEKLFF. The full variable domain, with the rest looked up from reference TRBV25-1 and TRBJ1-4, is EADIYQTPRYLVIGTGKKITLECSQTMGHDKMYWYQQDPGMELHLIHYSYGVNSTEKGDLSSESTVSRIRTEHFPLTLESARPSHTSQYLCASSETMTGTNEKLFFGSGTQLSVL.

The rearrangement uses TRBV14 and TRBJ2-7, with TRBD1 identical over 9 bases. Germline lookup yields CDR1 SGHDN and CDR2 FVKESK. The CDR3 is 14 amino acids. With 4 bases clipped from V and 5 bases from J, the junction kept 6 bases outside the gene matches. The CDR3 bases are TGTGCCAGCAGCCCTGGGACAGGGCGCAACGAGCAGTACTTC. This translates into CASSPGTGRNEQYF.

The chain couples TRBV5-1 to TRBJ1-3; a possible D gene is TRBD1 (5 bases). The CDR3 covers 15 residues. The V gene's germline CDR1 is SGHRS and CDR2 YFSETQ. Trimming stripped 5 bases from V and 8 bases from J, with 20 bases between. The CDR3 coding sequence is TGCGCCAGCAGTCTGGAGAGCAGGGAAGGTGACACCATATATTTT. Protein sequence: CASSLESREGDTIYF.

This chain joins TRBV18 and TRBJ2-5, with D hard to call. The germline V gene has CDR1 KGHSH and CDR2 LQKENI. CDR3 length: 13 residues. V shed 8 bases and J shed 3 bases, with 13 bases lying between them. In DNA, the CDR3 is TGTGCCAGCACCGCCACGCAGGAAGAGACCCAGTACTTC. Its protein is CASTATQEETQYF.

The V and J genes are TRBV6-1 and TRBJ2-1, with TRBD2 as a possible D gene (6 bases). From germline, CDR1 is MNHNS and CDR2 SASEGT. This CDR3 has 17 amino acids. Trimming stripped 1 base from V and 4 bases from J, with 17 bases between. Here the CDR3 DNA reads TGTGCCAGCAGTGAAGGTGGCGGGACGGCTATTTACAATGAGCAGTTCTTC. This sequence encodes CASSEGGGTAIYNEQFF.

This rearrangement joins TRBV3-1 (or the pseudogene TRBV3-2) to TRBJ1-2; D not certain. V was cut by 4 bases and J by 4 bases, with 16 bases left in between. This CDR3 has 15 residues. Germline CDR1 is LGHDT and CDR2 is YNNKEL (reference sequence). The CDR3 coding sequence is TGTGCCAGCAGCCCCCGCCCTGATACTATCTATGGCTACACCTTC. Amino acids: CASSPRPDTIYGYTF.

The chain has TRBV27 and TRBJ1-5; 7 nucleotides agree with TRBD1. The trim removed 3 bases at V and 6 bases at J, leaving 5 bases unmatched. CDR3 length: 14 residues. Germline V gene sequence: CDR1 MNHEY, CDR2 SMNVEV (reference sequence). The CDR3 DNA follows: TGTGCCAGCAGTTTGGAGGGGGCGGGTCAGCCCCAGCATTTT. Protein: CASSLEGAGQPQHF.

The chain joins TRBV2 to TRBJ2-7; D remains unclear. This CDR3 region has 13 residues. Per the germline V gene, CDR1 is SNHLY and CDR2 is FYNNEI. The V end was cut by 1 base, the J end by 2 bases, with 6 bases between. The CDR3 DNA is TGTGCCAGCAGTGAAGGGCCCGCCTACGAGCAGTACGTC. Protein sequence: CASSEGPAYEQYV.

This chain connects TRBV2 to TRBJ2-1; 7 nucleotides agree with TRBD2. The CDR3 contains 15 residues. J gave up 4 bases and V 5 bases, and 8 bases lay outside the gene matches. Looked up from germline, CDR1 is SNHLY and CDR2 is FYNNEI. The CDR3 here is CASSPQTGGYNEQFF. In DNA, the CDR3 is TGTGCCAGCAGTCCTCAGACGGGGGGTTACAATGAGCAGTTCTTC.

The CDR3 DNA sequence: TGTGCCAGCAGCTCGATTCCTACCAGCGGGACAGGGGTCCTCTACACCTTC. Encoded protein: CASSSIPTSGTGVLYTF. J is TRBJ1-2 and V is TRBV5-5; TRBD1 matches 10 bases. J lost 10 bases, V lost 3 bases, and 18 bases had no gene match. Per the germline V gene, CDR1 is SGHKS and CDR2 is YYEKEE (reference sequence). The CDR3 runs 17 residues.

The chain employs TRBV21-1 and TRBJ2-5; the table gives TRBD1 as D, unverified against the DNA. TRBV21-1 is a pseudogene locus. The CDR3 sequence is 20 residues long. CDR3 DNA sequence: TGTGCCAGCAGCAAAGGGGGGCGTCGGGGCGCGACTATAATCCAAGAGACCCAGTACTTC. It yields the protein CASSKGGRRGATIIQETQYF.

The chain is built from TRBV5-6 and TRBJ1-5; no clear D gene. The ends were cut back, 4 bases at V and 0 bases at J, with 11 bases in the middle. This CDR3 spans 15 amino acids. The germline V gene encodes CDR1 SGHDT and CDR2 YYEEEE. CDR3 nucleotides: TGTGCCAGCAGCCCAGGTCTTCTTAGCAATCAGCCCCAGCATTTT. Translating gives CASSPGLLSNQPQHF.

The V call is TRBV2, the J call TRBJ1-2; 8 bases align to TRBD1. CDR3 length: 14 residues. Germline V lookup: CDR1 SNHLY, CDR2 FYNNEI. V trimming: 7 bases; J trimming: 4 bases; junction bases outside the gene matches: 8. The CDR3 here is CASTLDRGGYGYTF. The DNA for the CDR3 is TGTGCCAGCACTCTAGACAGGGGAGGCTATGGCTACACCTTC.

CDR3 bases: TGTGCCAGCAGATGGACAGGGGGCGGCGGTGAGCAGTTCTTC. Translated: CASRWTGGGGEQFF. The V and J genes are TRBV2 and TRBJ2-1, with 11 bases aligning to TRBD1. Germline CDR1 SNHLY, CDR2 FYNNEI. The CDR3 length is 14 residues. The J segment lost 9 bases and the V segment lost 6 bases, leaving 7 bases of the junction unmatched.

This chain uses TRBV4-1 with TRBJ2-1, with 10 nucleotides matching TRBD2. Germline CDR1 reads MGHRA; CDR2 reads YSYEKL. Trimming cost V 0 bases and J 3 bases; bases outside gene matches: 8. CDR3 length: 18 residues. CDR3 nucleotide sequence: TGCGCCAGCAGCCAAGATGAGGTGTGGACTAGCGGCTACAATGAGCAGTTCTTC. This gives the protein CASSQDEVWTSGYNEQFF.

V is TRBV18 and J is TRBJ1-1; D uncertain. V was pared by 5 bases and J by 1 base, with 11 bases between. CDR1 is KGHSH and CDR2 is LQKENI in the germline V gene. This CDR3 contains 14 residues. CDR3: CASSTGFTNTEAFF. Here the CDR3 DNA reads TGTGCCAGCTCAACCGGGTTTACGAACACTGAAGCTTTCTTT.

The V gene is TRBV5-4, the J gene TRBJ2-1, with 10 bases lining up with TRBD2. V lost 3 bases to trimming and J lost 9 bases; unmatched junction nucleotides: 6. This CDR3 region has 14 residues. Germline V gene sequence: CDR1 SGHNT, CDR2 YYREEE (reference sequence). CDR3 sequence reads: CASSSSGGAGEQFF. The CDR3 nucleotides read TGTGCCAGCAGCTCCAGCGGGGGGGCCGGTGAGCAGTTCTTC.